The clone carrying this T cell receptor (beta chain) has just a few counts. Only in-frame clones appear in the TCRdb table, and some are missing; sequencing was by immunoSEQ multiplex PCR. Here the sample spans 110,000 to 150,000 clones, about 90% being singletons. From germline, CDR1 is SNHLY and CDR2 FYNNEI. CDR3 size: 15 residues. V was pared by 5 bases and J by 2 bases, with 7 bases of the junction left unmatched. The data originate from a study of control samples from healthy donors and cancer patients. This chain links TRBV2 with TRBJ2-3, with 7 nucleotides matching TRBD1. Sequencing was done on a sample of blood. This receptor was obtained from a man between 18 and 29 years old in good health. This chain's CDR3 is CASSQLQGSTDTQYF. The DNA of the CDR3 is TGTGCCAGCAGTCAACTACAGGGGTCCACAGATACGCAGTATTTT.